These T cell receptor beta chains were read from a single sample in a study of regulatory T cells in long-lasting Graves disease. TCRdb recomputed calls from the multiplex PCR reads with MiXCR, one row per CDR3 protein. The profile shows fewer than 550,000 distinct CDR3 sequences, over 15% of them singletons. This sample also belongs to another study, concerning T cells in Graves' hyperthyroidism and ophthalmopathy.

This specimen was peripheral blood mononuclear cells (PBMCs), taken at new diagnosis, from a patient treated with antithyroid drugs. The receptors come from a woman aged 18-29 years with Graves disease. CDR3s include the opening cysteine and the closing phenylalanine or tryptophan. The D gene is left open where the match is weak. Rows may omit the clone size; those that give it use once, few, many or a size class.

few	TRBV5-1	TRBJ1-2	15	.	CASSLAGVSNYGYTF	TGCGCCAGCAGCTTGGCAGGGGTTTCTAACTATGGCTACACCTTC
few	TRBV5-1	TRBJ1-5	14	TRBD1	CASSSGQENQPQHF	TGCGCCAGCAGCAGTGGACAGGAGAATCAGCCCCAGCATTTT
few	TRBV12-3/TRBV12-4	TRBJ2-3	14	TRBD2	CASTSGTSFHTQYF	TGTGCCAGCACCAGCGGGACTAGCTTCCATACGCAGTATTTT
many	TRBV10-2	TRBJ2-1	15	.	CASSAPGPMFNEQFF	TGCGCCAGCAGCGCACCGGGCCCCATGTTCAATGAGCAGTTCTTC
.	TRBV27	TRBJ2-7	17	TRBD1	CASSLSTRMGQGHEQYF	TGTGCCAGCAGTTTATCAACCCGGATGGGACAGGGACACGAGCAGTACTTC
.	TRBV7-2	TRBJ1-2	14	TRBD1	CASSTGQGWYGYTF	TGTGCCAGCAGCACCGGACAGGGGTGGTATGGCTACACCTTC
many	TRBV27	TRBJ2-1	14	.	CASSFRGLMSVQFF	TGTGCCAGCAGTTTTCGAGGCCTCATGTCCGTGCAGTTCTTC
few	TRBV20-1	TRBJ2-7	15	TRBD2	CSARDGTSGPYEQYF	TGCAGTGCTAGAGACGGGACTAGCGGACCCTACGAGCAGTACTTC
many	TRBV28	TRBJ2-1	14	.	CASSYSDVYNEQFF	TGTGCCAGCAGTTACTCAGACGTCTACAATGAGCAGTTCTTC
many	TRBV7-9	TRBJ1-1	14	.	CASSSRDQNTEAFF	TGTGCCAGCAGCTCCCGGGACCAGAACACTGAAGCTTTCTTT
.	TRBV18	TRBJ2-7	16	.	CASSPRRAGTTYEQYF	TGTGCCAGCTCACCACGCCGGGCGGGTACCACCTACGAGCAGTACTTC
few	TRBV15	TRBJ2-1	14	.	CATSRDKGLNEQFF	TGTGCCACCAGCAGAGATAAGGGACTCAATGAGCAGTTCTTC
.	TRBV18	TRBJ2-3	16	.	CASSPPLQAFTDTQYF	TGTGCCAGCTCACCACCTTTACAGGCCTTCACAGATACGCAGTATTTT
many	TRBV20-1	TRBJ2-1	19	TRBD2	CSARGLAGSRGPFYNEQFF	TGCAGTGCTAGAGGCCTAGCGGGATCACGGGGTCCGTTCTACAATGAGCAGTTCTTC
many	TRBV18	TRBJ2-1	15	.	CASSLTLLSDNEQFF	TGTGCCAGCTCACTTACCCTCCTGTCTGACAATGAGCAGTTCTTC
many	TRBV5-5	TRBJ2-3	15	.	CASSLGGFDTDTQYF	TGTGCCAGCAGCTTGGGGGGTTTTGACACAGATACGCAGTATTTT
few	TRBV12-3/TRBV12-4	TRBJ2-2	12	.	CASTLRPGELFF	TGTGCCAGCACCCTGAGACCCGGGGAGCTGTTTTTT
.	TRBV6-2/TRBV6-3	TRBJ2-2	17	.	CASSEEVWGRNTGELFF	TGTGCCAGCAGTGAAGAGGTTTGGGGCAGGAACACCGGGGAGCTGTTTTTT
many	TRBV28	TRBJ2-5	20	.	CASSLLRAGAIGRREETQYF	TGTGCCAGCAGTCTCCTCCGGGCGGGGGCGATCGGCAGGCGTGAGGAGACCCAGTACTTC
medium-sized	TRBV9	TRBJ2-7	14	.	CASSPVPGSDEQYF	TGTGCCAGCAGCCCCGTACCCGGATCGGACGAGCAGTACTTC
.	TRBV20-1	TRBJ1-1	12	.	CSARPDYTEAFF	TGCAGTGCTAGGCCAGATTACACTGAAGCTTTCTTT
many	TRBV28	TRBJ2-1	13	.	CASVLGGWNEQFF	TGTGCCAGCGTCTTGGGGGGTTGGAATGAGCAGTTCTTC
many	TRBV7-6	TRBJ2-7	14	.	CASSLEGRVNEQYF	TGTGCCAGCAGCTTAGAAGGCAGAGTGAACGAGCAGTACTTC
many	TRBV30	TRBJ2-1	14	TRBD2	CAWSVASGYNEQFF	TGTGCCTGGAGTGTAGCTAGCGGTTACAATGAGCAGTTCTTC
many	TRBV30	TRBJ1-1	14	.	CAWSVMGSNTEAFF	TGTGCCTGGAGTGTGATGGGCTCGAACACTGAAGCTTTCTTT
many	TRBV11-1	TRBJ2-1	18	.	CASSLLVGLAPMGNEQFF	TGTGCCAGCAGCCTACTAGTGGGGCTAGCGCCTATGGGCAATGAGCAGTTCTTC
many	TRBV2	TRBJ2-1	14	TRBD2	CASRLASGINEQFF	TGTGCCAGCCGACTGGCTAGCGGGATAAATGAGCAGTTCTTC
many	TRBV2	TRBJ1-1	13	.	CASSARVNTEAFF	TGTGCCAGCAGCGCCCGAGTGAACACTGAAGCTTTCTTT
many	TRBV5-5	TRBJ1-1	14	.	CASSLGSMNTEAFF	TGTGCCAGCAGCTTGGGGAGTATGAACACTGAAGCTTTCTTT
many	TRBV7-2	TRBJ2-3	17	.	CASSQWTLTTIGDTQYF	TGTGCCAGCAGCCAATGGACCCTTACCACCATTGGAGATACGCAGTATTTT
few	TRBV12-3/TRBV12-4	TRBJ1-2	14	.	CASSAQGTNYGYTF	TGTGCCAGCAGTGCCCAAGGAACCAACTATGGCTACACCTTC
many	TRBV5-1	TRBJ2-3	16	TRBD2	CASSTSGRPSTDTQYF	TGCGCCAGCAGTACTAGCGGGAGACCAAGCACAGATACGCAGTATTTT
many	TRBV28	TRBJ2-1	15	.	CASSKTSQSYNEQFF	TGTGCCAGCAGTAAGACTAGTCAGTCCTACAATGAGCAGTTCTTC
many	TRBV20-1	TRBJ2-7	17	TRBD2	CSARIRSTSGSRYEQYF	TGCAGTGCTAGGATCCGAAGCACTAGCGGGAGTCGGTACGAGCAGTACTTC
.	TRBV7-2	TRBJ2-1	15	.	CASSDNRESYNEQFF	TGTGCCAGCAGCGATAACAGGGAGTCCTACAATGAGCAGTTCTTC
.	TRBV5-4	TRBJ2-5	13	.	CASSPEWGETQYF	TGTGCCAGCAGCCCGGAGTGGGGAGAGACCCAGTACTTC
many	TRBV7-2	TRBJ2-1	16	TRBD2	CASSPHGTSGYNEQFF	TGTGCCAGCAGCCCACACGGGACTAGCGGCTACAATGAGCAGTTCTTC
.	TRBV28	TRBJ2-3	16	TRBD2	CASSPRISGRADTQYF	TGTGCCAGCAGTCCCCGCATAAGCGGGAGGGCAGATACGCAGTATTTT
many	TRBV12-3/TRBV12-4	TRBJ2-5	11	.	CASSSSSAQYF	TGTGCCAGCAGTTCATCCTCGGCCCAGTACTTC
few	TRBV28	TRBJ1-6	16	TRBD1	CASSSRIQGENSPLHF	TGTGCCAGCAGCTCTCGGATACAGGGGGAAAATTCACCCCTCCACTTT
few	TRBV7-2	TRBJ2-7	13	.	CASREGLDYEQYF	TGTGCCAGCCGCGAGGGGTTGGACTACGAGCAGTACTTC
many	TRBV28	TRBJ2-3	13	.	CASSFSHTDTQYF	TGTGCCAGCAGTTTTTCCCACACAGATACGCAGTATTTT
many	TRBV30	TRBJ2-7	12	.	CAWIHPYYEQYF	TGTGCCTGGATCCACCCTTACTACGAGCAGTACTTC